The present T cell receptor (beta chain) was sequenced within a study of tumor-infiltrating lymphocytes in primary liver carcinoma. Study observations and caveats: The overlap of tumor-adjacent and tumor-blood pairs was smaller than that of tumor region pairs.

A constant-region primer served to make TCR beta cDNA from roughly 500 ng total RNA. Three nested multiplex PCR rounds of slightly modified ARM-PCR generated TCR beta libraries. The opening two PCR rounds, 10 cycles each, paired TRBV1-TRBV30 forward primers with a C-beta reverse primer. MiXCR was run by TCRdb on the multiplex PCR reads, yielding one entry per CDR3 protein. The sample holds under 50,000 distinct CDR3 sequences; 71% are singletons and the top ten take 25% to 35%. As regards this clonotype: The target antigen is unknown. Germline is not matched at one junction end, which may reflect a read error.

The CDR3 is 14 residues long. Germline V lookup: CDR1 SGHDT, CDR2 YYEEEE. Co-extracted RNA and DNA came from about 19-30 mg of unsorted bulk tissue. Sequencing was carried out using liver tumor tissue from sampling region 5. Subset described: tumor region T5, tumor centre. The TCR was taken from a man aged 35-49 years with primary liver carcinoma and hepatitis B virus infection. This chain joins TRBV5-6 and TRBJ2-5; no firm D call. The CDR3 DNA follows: TGTGCCAGCAGCTTGTTCGGCGGTGAAGAGGCCCAGTACTTC. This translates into CASSLFGGEEAQYF.